The 18 T cell receptor beta chains listed next were all sequenced from one sample in a study of blood T cell repertoires in COVID-19. The repertoire was sequenced with immunoSEQ multiplex PCR; TCRdb's copy has only in-frame clones and lacks some. The sample yields around 20,000 clones, roughly 90% seen once. Sequencing was done on a sample of peripheral blood. The origin of the receptors is an older woman with active COVID-19.

The genes are TRBV4-2 and TRBJ2-5; D unclear. Germline assignment: CDR1 LGHNA and CDR2 YNFKEQ. The CDR3 runs to 16 residues. Trimming took off 1 base at V and 1 base at J, with 13 bases between the two ends. The CDR3 nucleotides are TGTGCCAGCAGCCAAGGAATAGCCGGCCCCCAAGAGACCCAGTACTTC. It translates to CASSQGIAGPQETQYF.

The J gene is TRBJ2-4, the V gene TRBV3-1 (or the pseudogene TRBV3-2); the D is unclear. V shed 2 bases and J shed 3 bases, with 5 bases lying between them. CDR1 and CDR2 (germline): LGHDT, YNNKEL (reference sequence). The CDR3 sequence is 13 residues long. Written as DNA, the CDR3 is TGTGCCAGCAGCCAATCTTACAAAAACATTCAGTACTTC. Translating it yields CASSQSYKNIQYF.

This chain joins TRBV5-4 and TRBJ2-5; 13 bases fit TRBD2. This CDR3 is built from 14 residues. Losses at the gene ends were 10 bases for V and 2 bases for J; bases not matched to a gene: 5. Germline V lookup: CDR1 SGHNT, CDR2 YYREEE (reference sequence). CDR3 DNA: TGTGCCGGAACTAGCGGGGGGGTACAAGAGACCCAGTACTTC. The encoded protein is CAGTSGGVQETQYF.

The chain joins TRBV6-1 to TRBJ2-4; a possible D gene is TRBD1 (6 bases). In germline, CDR1 is MNHNS, CDR2 SASEGT. The V and J ends lost 1 base and 8 bases respectively, with 12 bases between them. The CDR3 is made up of 14 amino acids. In DNA form, the CDR3 reads TGTGCCAGCAGTGAAGGGTCTAAGGGGGACATTCAGTACTTC. Its protein is CASSEGSKGDIQYF.

The chain links TRBV2 to TRBJ1-4; 9 bases agree with TRBD1. Germline V gene lookup returns CDR1 SNHLY and CDR2 FYNNEI. V was pared by 9 bases and J by 6 bases, with 14 bases of the junction left unmatched. The CDR3 runs to 16 residues. CDR3 residues: CASAGTGLSFDEKLFF. CDR3 nucleotide sequence: TGTGCCAGTGCCGGGACAGGGCTCTCTTTTGATGAAAAACTGTTTTTT.

The CDR3 reads CASSDPGGGKTQYF. CDR3 bases: TGCGCCAGCAGTGACCCAGGGGGCGGAAAGACCCAGTACTTC. The chain employs TRBV5-1 and TRBJ2-5, with TRBD1 identical over 8 bases. The J segment lost 6 bases and the V segment lost 5 bases, leaving 9 bases of the junction unmatched. Germline CDR1 SGHRS, CDR2 YFSETQ. The CDR3 runs 14 residues.

CDR3 bases: TGTGCCAGCAGCCAATCCCGGTCGGGGTACGAGCAGTACTTC. It specifies CASSQSRSGYEQYF. This chain joins TRBV3-1 (or the pseudogene TRBV3-2) and TRBJ2-7; tentatively, D is TRBD2 (5 bases). CDR1 and CDR2 (germline): LGHDT, YNNKEL (reference sequence). Trimming stripped 2 bases from V and 4 bases from J, with 12 bases between. The CDR3 extends over 14 amino acids.

The genes are TRBV4-1 and TRBJ2-1; a weak D match, TRBD2 (6 bases). V was clipped by 6 bases and J by 6 bases, with 15 bases between them. Germline lookup yields CDR1 MGHRA and CDR2 YSYEKL. The CDR3 has 14 amino acids. The DNA for the CDR3 is TGCGCCAGCAGACCAGCCGGGGGACCCAATGAGCAGTTCTTC. Translation gives CASRPAGGPNEQFF.

The chain links TRBV18 to TRBJ1-4; the match to TRBD1 covers 7 bases. The CDR3 runs 17 residues. Germline values: CDR1 KGHSH, CDR2 LQKENI. Trimming at V came to 6 bases and at J to 4 bases, leaving 14 bases not matched to a gene. CDR3 sequence reads: CASSPYQPGQNNEKLFF. The CDR3 coding sequence is TGTGCCAGCTCGCCTTACCAGCCGGGACAGAATAATGAAAAACTGTTTTTT.

This chain uses TRBV19 with TRBJ1-2; TRBD1 agrees at 9 bases. This CDR3 contains 16 residues. CDR1 LNHDA and CDR2 SQIVND come from the germline V gene (reference sequence). V lost 4 bases, J lost 3 bases, and 9 bases stayed unmatched. The CDR3 DNA reads as TGTGCCAGTAGTACGCACAGGGGGCGCGGTGACTATGGCTACACCTTC. It encodes CASSTHRGRGDYGYTF.

The rearrangement uses TRBV4-2 and TRBJ2-3; TRBD2 aligns across 9 bases. The CDR3 is made up of 17 amino acids. Losses at the gene ends were 0 bases for V and 2 bases for J; bases not matched to a gene: 6. Germline V CDR1 and CDR2: LGHNA, YNFKEQ. CDR3 DNA: TGTGCCAGCAGCCAAGACCCAGGGACTAGCACCACAGATACGCAGTATTTT. This codes for CASSQDPGTSTTDTQYF.

This chain links TRBV3-1 (or the pseudogene TRBV3-2) with TRBJ2-5; 8 nucleotides agree with TRBD2. After removal of 4 bases from V and 5 bases from J, the junction contained 15 bases not matched to a gene. In germline, CDR1 is LGHDT, CDR2 YNNKEL (reference sequence). The CDR3 totals 17 residues. The CDR3: CASSPPGGTGGRETQYF. The CDR3 nucleotides read TGTGCCAGCAGCCCCCCGGGAGGGACGGGGGGCCGGGAGACCCAGTACTTC.

The chain recombines TRBV5-4 with TRBJ2-7; 13 nucleotides agree with TRBD2. Germline values: CDR1 SGHNT, CDR2 YYREEE (reference sequence). Trimming at V came to 3 bases and at J to 5 bases, leaving 8 bases not matched to a gene. The CDR3 consists of 16 residues. The CDR3 reads CASSSLTSGGFDEQYF. CDR3 DNA: TGTGCCAGCAGCTCCTTGACTAGCGGGGGGTTCGACGAGCAGTACTTC.

The J gene is TRBJ2-3, the V gene TRBV5-4; TRBD2 matches 8 bases. The CDR3 is 15 residues long. V dropped 3 bases and J dropped 6; count of bases not matched to a gene: 9. CDR1 is SGHNT and CDR2 is YYREEE in the germline V gene (reference sequence). CDR3 in DNA: TGTGCCAGCAGCTCCCAGGGACTAGTTGCGGATACGCAGTATTTT. As protein: CASSSQGLVADTQYF.

J is TRBJ2-7 and V is TRBV19, with D possibly TRBD1 on 5 matching bases. Germline V gene data show CDR1 as LNHDA and CDR2 as SQIVND (reference sequence). V lost 5 bases and J lost 0, with 11 bases in between. The CDR3 has 14 residues. CDR3 sequence: CASSDLGHSYEQYF. The DNA of the CDR3 is TGTGCCAGTAGTGACCTGGGGCACTCCTACGAGCAGTACTTC.

This clone showed up just once. The V call is TRBV5-8, the J call TRBJ1-5; the D is unclear. Per germline, CDR1 SGHTS and CDR2 YDEGEE. Between the trimmed V and J ends, which lost 2 bases and 5 bases, there was a span of 14 bases. The CDR3 has 15 residues. For the CDR3, the DNA is TGTGCCAGCAGCTTCGGCCGGAGGAGGGATCAGCCCCAGCATTTT. Protein sequence: CASSFGRRRDQPQHF.

The chain recombines TRBV20-1 with TRBJ2-7, with 8 bases matching TRBD2. Germline V gives CDR1 DFQATT, CDR2 SNEGSKA (reference sequence). V trimming: 3 bases; J trimming: 3 bases; junction bases outside the gene matches: 4. CDR3 length: 13 amino acids. For the CDR3, the DNA is TGCAGTGCTAGTGGCGGGGGGATCTACGAGCAGTACTTC. Translating it yields CSASGGGIYEQYF.

The J gene is TRBJ2-7, the V gene TRBV5-4; 9 nucleotides agree with TRBD1. Germline CDR1 reads SGHNT; CDR2 reads YYREEE (reference sequence). J lost 6 bases, V lost 0 bases, and 4 bases had no gene match. This CDR3 comprises 14 residues. The CDR3 here is CASSLVGQGGEQYF. The CDR3 DNA reads as TGTGCCAGCAGCTTGGTGGGACAGGGTGGCGAGCAGTACTTC.